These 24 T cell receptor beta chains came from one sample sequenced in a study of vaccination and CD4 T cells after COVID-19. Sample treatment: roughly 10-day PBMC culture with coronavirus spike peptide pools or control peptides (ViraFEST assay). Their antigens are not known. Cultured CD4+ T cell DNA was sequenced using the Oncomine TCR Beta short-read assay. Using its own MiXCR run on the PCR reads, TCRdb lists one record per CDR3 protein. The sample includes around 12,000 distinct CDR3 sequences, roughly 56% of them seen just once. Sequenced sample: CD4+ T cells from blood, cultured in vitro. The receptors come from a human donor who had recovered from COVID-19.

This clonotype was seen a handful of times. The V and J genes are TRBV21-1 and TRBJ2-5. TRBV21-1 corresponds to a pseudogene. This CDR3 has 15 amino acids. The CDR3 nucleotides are TGTGCCAGCAGCAAAGGGGATCGGCGGCAAGAGACCCAGTACTTC. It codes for CASSKGDRRQETQYF.

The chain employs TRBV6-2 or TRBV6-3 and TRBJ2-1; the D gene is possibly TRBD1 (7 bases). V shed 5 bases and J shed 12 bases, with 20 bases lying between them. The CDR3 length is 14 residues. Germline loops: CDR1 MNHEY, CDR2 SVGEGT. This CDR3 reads CASSQRGGGKWQFF. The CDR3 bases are TGTGCCAGCAGTCAGCGAGGGGGCGGGAAGTGGCAGTTCTTC.

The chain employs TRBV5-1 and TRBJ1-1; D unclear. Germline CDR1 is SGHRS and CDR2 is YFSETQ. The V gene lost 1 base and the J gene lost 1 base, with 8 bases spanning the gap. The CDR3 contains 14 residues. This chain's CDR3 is CASSLNRRNTEAFF. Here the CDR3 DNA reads TGCGCCAGCAGCTTGAATCGCAGGAACACTGAAGCTTTCTTT.

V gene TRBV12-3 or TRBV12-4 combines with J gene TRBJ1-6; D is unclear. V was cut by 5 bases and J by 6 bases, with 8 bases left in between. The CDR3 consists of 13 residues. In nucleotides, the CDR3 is TGTGCCAGCAGTCGAGCCAGTAATTCACCCCTCCACTTT. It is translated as CASSRASNSPLHF.

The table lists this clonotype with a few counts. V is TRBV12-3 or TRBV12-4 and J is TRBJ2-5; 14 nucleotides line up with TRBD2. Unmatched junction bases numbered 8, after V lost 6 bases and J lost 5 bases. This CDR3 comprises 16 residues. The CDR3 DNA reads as TGTGCCAGCAGCAGACTAGCGGGAGGGCCAGGGGAGACCCAGTACTTC. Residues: CASSRLAGGPGETQYF.

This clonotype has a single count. The CDR3 spells CATSDPFSGANVLTF. The DNA of the CDR3 is TGTGCCACCAGTGACCCCTTCTCTGGGGCCAACGTCCTGACTTTC. The chain uses TRBV24-1 and TRBJ2-6; D gene unclear. Germline loops: CDR1 KGHDR, CDR2 SFDVKD. V lost 4 bases and J lost 0, with 6 bases in between. This CDR3 has 15 residues.

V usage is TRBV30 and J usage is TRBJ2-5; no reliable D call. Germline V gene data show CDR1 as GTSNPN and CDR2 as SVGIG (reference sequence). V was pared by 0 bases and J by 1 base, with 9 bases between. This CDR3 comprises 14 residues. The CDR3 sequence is CAWSVSGSQETQYF. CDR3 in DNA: TGTGCCTGGAGTGTAAGTGGCAGCCAAGAGACCCAGTACTTC.

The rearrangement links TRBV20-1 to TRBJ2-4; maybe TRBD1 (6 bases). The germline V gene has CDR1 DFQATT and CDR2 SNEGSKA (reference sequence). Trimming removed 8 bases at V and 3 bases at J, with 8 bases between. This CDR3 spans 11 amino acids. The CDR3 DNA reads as TGCAGTCCCAGGGGCAAAAACATTCAGTACTTC. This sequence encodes CSPRGKNIQYF.

The CDR3 DNA reads as TGTGCCAGCAGTGGGACCCGGGGGCGGTATTCACCCCTCCACTTT. It specifies CASSGTRGRYSPLHF. The gene calls are TRBV2 and TRBJ1-6; D perhaps matches TRBD1 (6 bases). The CDR3 contains 15 residues. CDR1 and CDR2 from the germline V gene are SNHLY and FYNNEI. V dropped 4 bases and J dropped 8 bases, with 15 bases sitting between them.

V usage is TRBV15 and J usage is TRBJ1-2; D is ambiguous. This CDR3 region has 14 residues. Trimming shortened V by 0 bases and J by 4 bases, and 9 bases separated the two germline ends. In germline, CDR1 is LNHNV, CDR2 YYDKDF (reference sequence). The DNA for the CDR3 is TGTGCCACCAGCAGAGACAGGTCGGCCTATGGCTACACCTTC. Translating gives CATSRDRSAYGYTF.

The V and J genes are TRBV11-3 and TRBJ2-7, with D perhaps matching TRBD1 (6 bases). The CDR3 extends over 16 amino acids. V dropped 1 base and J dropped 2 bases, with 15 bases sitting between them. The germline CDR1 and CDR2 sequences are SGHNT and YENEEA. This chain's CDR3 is CASSLVMTGPAYEQYF. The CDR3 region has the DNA TGTGCCAGCAGCTTAGTGATGACAGGCCCTGCCTACGAGCAGTACTTC.

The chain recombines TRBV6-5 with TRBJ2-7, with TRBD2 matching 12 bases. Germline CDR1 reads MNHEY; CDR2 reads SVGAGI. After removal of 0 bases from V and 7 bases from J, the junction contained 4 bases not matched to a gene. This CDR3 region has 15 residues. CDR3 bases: TGTGCCAGCAGTTACTCGACTAGCGGGAGCTATGAGCAGTACTTC. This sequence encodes CASSYSTSGSYEQYF.

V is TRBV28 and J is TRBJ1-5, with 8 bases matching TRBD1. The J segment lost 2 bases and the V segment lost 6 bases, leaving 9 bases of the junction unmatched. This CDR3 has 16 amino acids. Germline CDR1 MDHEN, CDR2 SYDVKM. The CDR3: CASRDTGGLGNQPQHF. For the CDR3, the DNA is TGTGCCAGCAGGGACACAGGGGGGCTCGGCAATCAGCCCCAGCATTTT.

In DNA, the CDR3 is TGCAGTGCTAGAGATCGTTGGGTAAATCAAGAGACCCAGTACTTC. Translation gives CSARDRWVNQETQYF. The V call is TRBV20-1, the J call TRBJ2-5, with D uncertain. The length of the CDR3 is 15 residues. Deletions cut 0 bases from V and 2 bases from J, with 13 bases between. Germline loops: CDR1 DFQATT, CDR2 SNEGSKA (reference sequence).

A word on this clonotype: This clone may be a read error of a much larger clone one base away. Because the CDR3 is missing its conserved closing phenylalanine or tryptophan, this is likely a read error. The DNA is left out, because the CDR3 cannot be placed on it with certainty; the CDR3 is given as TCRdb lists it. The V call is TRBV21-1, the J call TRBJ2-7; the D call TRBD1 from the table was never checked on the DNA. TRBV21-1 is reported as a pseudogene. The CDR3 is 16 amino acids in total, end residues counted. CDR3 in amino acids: CASSREARGFSYEQYL.

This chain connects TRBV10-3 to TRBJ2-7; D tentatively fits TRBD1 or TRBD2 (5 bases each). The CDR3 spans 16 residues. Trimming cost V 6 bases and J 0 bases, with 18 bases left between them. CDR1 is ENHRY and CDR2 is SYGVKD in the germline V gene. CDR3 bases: TGTGCCATCAGAGGCGCTGGGACGGGAAGCTCCTACGAGCAGTACTTC. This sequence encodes CAIRGAGTGSSYEQYF.

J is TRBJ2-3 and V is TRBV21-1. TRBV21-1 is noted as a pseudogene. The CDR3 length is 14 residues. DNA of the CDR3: TGTGCCAGCAGTGTCACCCAGGTCACAGATACGCAGTATTTT. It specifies CASSVTQVTDTQYF.

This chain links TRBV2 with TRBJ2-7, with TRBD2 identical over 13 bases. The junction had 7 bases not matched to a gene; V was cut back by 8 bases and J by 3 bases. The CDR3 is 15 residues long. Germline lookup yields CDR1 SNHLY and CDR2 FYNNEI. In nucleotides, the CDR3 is TGTGCCAGCGGGACTAGCGGGGCTATACACTACGAGCAGTACTTC. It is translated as CASGTSGAIHYEQYF.

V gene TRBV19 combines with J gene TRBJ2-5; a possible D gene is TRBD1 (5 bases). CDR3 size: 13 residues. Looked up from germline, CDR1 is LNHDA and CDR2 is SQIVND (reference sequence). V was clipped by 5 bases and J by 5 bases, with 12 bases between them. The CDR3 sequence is CASSVRQQETQYF. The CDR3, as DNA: TGTGCCAGTAGTGTGAGACAGCAGGAGACCCAGTACTTC. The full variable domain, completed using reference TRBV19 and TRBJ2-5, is DGGITQSPKYLFRKEGQNVTLSCEQNLNHDAMYWYRQDPGQGLRLIYYSQIVNDFQKGDIAEGYSVSREKKESFPLTVTSAQKNPTAFYLCASSVRQQETQYFGPGTRLLVL.

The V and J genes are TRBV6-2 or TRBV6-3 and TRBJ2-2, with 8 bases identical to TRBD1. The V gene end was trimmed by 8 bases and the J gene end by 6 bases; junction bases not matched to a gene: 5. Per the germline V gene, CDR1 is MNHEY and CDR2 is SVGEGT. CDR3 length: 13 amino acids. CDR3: CASRTGFSGELFF. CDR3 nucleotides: TGTGCCAGCCGGACAGGGTTTTCCGGGGAGCTGTTTTTT.

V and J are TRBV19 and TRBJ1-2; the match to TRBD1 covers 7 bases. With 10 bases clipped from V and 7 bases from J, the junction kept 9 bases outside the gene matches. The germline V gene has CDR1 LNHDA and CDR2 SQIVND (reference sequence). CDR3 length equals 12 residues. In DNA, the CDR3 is TGTGCCACTACGCAGGGGGTGTCTGGCTACACCTTC. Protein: CATTQGVSGYTF.

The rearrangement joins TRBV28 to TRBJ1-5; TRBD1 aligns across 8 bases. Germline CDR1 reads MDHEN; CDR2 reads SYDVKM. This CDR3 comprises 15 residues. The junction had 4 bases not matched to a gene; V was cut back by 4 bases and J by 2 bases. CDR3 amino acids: CASSSRQGRNQPQHF. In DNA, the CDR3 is TGTGCCAGCAGTTCACGACAGGGGCGCAATCAGCCCCAGCATTTT.

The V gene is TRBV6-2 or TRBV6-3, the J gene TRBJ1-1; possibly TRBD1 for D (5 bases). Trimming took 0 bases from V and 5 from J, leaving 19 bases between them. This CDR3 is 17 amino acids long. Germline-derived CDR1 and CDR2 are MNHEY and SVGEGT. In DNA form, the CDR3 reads TGTGCCAGCAGTTACTCGAGGGTCAGGGAAGTTGGAACTGAAGCTTTCTTT. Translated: CASSYSRVREVGTEAFF.

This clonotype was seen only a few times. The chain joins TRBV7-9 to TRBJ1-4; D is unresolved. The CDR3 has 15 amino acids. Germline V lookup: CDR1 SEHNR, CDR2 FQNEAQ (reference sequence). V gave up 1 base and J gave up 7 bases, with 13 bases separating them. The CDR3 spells CASSLDGGSGEKLFF. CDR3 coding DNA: TGTGCCAGCAGCTTAGACGGAGGGTCGGGTGAAAAACTGTTTTTT.